This T cell receptor (beta chain) was retrieved from a study of control samples from healthy donors and cancer patients. The length of the CDR3 is 12 residues. V shed 6 bases and J shed 7 bases, with 11 bases lying between them. Sequenced by immunoSEQ multiplex PCR; TCRdb stores in-frame clones only, minus some. Among 150,000 to 200,000 clones listed, roughly nine tenths were seen once. Specimen: blood. The origin of this receptor is a man aged 25 to 40 in good health. The V and J genes are TRBV12-3 or TRBV12-4 and TRBJ2-3; D ambiguous. The CDR3 region is CASRSYGNTQYF. The CDR3 DNA reads as TGTGCCAGCAGGTCTTACGGTAATACGCAGTATTTT.